What follows are 14 T cell receptor beta chains derived from one specimen sequenced in a study of CD8 T cells in ankylosing spondylitis. MiXCR was run by TCRdb on the 5' RACE reads, yielding one entry per CDR3 protein. The table shows more than 600,000 distinct CDR3 sequences, with around a fifth occurring only once. Findings and caveats of the study: One TCR beta motif, made up of eight highly homologous variants, appeared characteristic of ankylosing spondylitis blood.

No antigen has been assigned to these receptors. The material sequenced was blood, either unsorted or a sorted T cell fraction (not recorded which). Receptors were obtained from a male donor with ankylosing spondylitis.

This clonotype was picked up a small number of times. The rearrangement joins TRBV29-1 to TRBJ2-2, with D perhaps TRBD2 (6 bases). V was shortened by 7 bases and J by 2 bases, with 14 bases between the two germline ends. CDR3 length: 14 residues. Germline V gene lookup returns CDR1 SQVTM and CDR2 ANQGSEA. Here the CDR3 DNA reads TGCAGCGGGCGACGGGGGACTAACACCGGGGAGCTGTTTTTT. Translating gives CSGRRGTNTGELFF.

This sequence joins TRBV30 and TRBJ2-3, with TRBD2 matching over 9 bases. Germline CDR1 reads GTSNPN; CDR2 reads SVGIG (reference sequence). Trimming cost V 3 bases and J 1 base; bases outside gene matches: 2. CDR3 length equals 14 residues. In DNA form, the CDR3 reads TGTGCCTGGAGCAGGACTAGCGGCACAGATACGCAGTATTTT. Translation gives CAWSRTSGTDTQYF.

This rearrangement joins TRBV4-2 to TRBJ2-5; D might be TRBD2 (6 bases). Germline CDR1 reads LGHNA; CDR2 reads YNFKEQ. The V and J ends lost 1 base and 2 bases respectively, with 14 bases between them. CDR3 length equals 16 residues. CDR3 coding DNA: TGTGCCAGCAGCCAAGGGGTTGCGGGGAGACAAGAGACCCAGTACTTC. Amino acids: CASSQGVAGRQETQYF.

This clonotype was recorded a few times. The V gene is TRBV19, the J gene TRBJ2-1; D is perhaps TRBD1 (6 bases). V lost 6 bases and J lost 8, with 14 bases in between. The germline V gene encodes CDR1 LNHDA and CDR2 SQIVND (reference sequence). The CDR3 contains 13 residues. The CDR3 coding sequence is TGTGCCAGTAGCCAGACAGGTCCGTATGAGCAGTTCTTC. Its protein product is CASSQTGPYEQFF. Full variable domain (missing parts from reference TRBV19 and TRBJ2-1): DGGITQSPKYLFRKEGQNVTLSCEQNLNHDAMYWYRQDPGQGLRLIYYSQIVNDFQKGDIAEGYSVSREKKESFPLTVTSAQKNPTAFYLCASSQTGPYEQFFGPGTRLTVL.

This clonotype turned up a few times. The chain combines TRBV6-5 with TRBJ1-2, with 10 bases aligning to TRBD1. CDR3 size: 15 residues. Trimming at V came to 7 bases and at J to 4 bases, leaving 9 bases not matched to a gene. Germline CDR1 and CDR2: MNHEY and SVGAGI. The CDR3 DNA sequence: TGTGCCAGCATTTGGGGGACAGGGGAAGGCTATGGCTACACCTTC. Its translation: CASIWGTGEGYGYTF.

This clonotype was counted only a few times. The rearrangement joins TRBV5-1 to TRBJ1-1; no clear D. In germline, CDR1 is SGHRS, CDR2 YFSETQ. There are 14 residues in the CDR3. Trimming pared 0 bases from V and 3 bases from J, leaving 9 bases between. CDR3 DNA sequence: TGCGCCAGCAGCTTGGCCTTCGGATACACTGAAGCTTTCTTT. Translating it yields CASSLAFGYTEAFF.

This clonotype was found a few times. The chain joins TRBV7-9 to TRBJ2-5, with TRBD2 matching 12 bases. J was trimmed by 4 bases and V by 5 bases; bases with no gene match: 11. Germline V gene sequence: CDR1 SEHNR, CDR2 FQNEAQ (reference sequence). The length of the CDR3 is 17 residues. In DNA, the CDR3 is TGTGCCAGCAGCGGAGAGCCGTCTAGCGGGGGGGGAGAGACCCAGTACTTC. It specifies CASSGEPSSGGGETQYF.

This chain joins TRBV12-3 or TRBV12-4 and TRBJ1-1; the match to TRBD1 covers 7 bases. Trimming at V came to 2 bases and at J to 5 bases, leaving 11 bases not matched to a gene. This CDR3 is built from 16 residues. CDR3 coding DNA: TGTGCCAGCAGTTTATTCGGAGACAGGGCAGGTACTGAAGCTTTCTTT. Residues: CASSLFGDRAGTEAFF.

The sample holds a few counts of this clonotype. The rearrangement joins TRBV20-1 to TRBJ1-4; D is ambiguous. Trimming took off 0 bases at V and 4 bases at J, with 15 bases between the two ends. Looked up from germline, CDR1 is DFQATT and CDR2 is SNEGSKA (reference sequence). The CDR3 is 16 amino acids. The chain's CDR3 is CSARDPAGPINEKLFF. CDR3 in DNA: TGCAGTGCTAGAGATCCGGCCGGGCCTATTAATGAAAAACTGTTTTTT.

A few counts support this clonotype. The chain employs TRBV6-2 or TRBV6-3 and TRBJ2-2; D is unresolved. V shed 2 bases and J shed 3 bases, with 7 bases lying between them. Germline lookup yields CDR1 MNHEY and CDR2 SVGEGT. CDR3 size: 14 residues. The CDR3 loop is CASSYRAYTGELFF. The CDR3 nucleotides are TGTGCCAGCAGTTACCGGGCCTACACCGGGGAGCTGTTTTTT.

For the CDR3, the DNA is TGTGCCAGCAGTTTACAGGGGTACAATTCACCCCTCCACTTT. It is translated as CASSLQGYNSPLHF. The rearrangement uses TRBV12-3 or TRBV12-4 and TRBJ1-6; D possibly corresponds to TRBD1 (6 bases). CDR3 length: 14 residues. Between the trimmed V and J ends, which lost 2 bases and 7 bases, there was a span of 9 bases.

This chain uses TRBV20-1 with TRBJ2-7; D perhaps matches TRBD2 (5 bases). This CDR3 contains 15 residues. The germline CDR1 and CDR2 sequences are DFQATT and SNEGSKA (reference sequence). Trimming pared 3 bases from V and 3 bases from J, leaving 18 bases between. CDR3: CSASPKLDPNYEQYF. The DNA of the CDR3 is TGCAGTGCTAGCCCCAAACTAGACCCTAACTACGAGCAGTACTTC.

This chain uses TRBV10-3 with TRBJ2-7; D uncertain. The length of the CDR3 is 15 residues. Germline V gene lookup returns CDR1 ENHRY and CDR2 SYGVKD. Trimming left V 1 base short and J 5 bases short, with 15 bases between. The CDR3 protein is CAISELGRAGNEQYF. CDR3 bases: TGTGCCATCAGTGAGTTAGGACGCGCCGGAAACGAGCAGTACTTC.

V usage is TRBV25-1 and J usage is TRBJ2-3; 11 nucleotides align to TRBD2. The CDR3 has 16 amino acids. The V segment lost 4 bases and the J segment 0 bases; nucleotides outside the gene matches: 3. CDR1 and CDR2 from the germline V gene are MGHDK and SYGVNS. CDR3 sequence (DNA): TGTGCCAGCAGTGTGGGACTAGCGGCGAGCACAGATACGCAGTATTTT. This translates into CASSVGLAASTDTQYF.